This T cell receptor beta chain appears in the sequencing data of a study of blood T cell repertoires in COVID-19 (dated by TCRdb to about 2020). For the study in its entirety: Collaborator samples came from the United States, Italy and Spain and covered acute and convalescent phases of COVID-19. The samples were drawn from two sources: the first 160 participants of the ongoing ImmuneRACE study, and 1,254 subjects contributed by 6 global collaborators. The sample metadata nearly always contained a de-identified subject ID, COVID-19 status, age in years and sex. Subjects who had been exposed to COVID-19, were actively infected with it, or had recovered from it provided the deeply sampled blood TCRbeta repertoires that made up the dataset. The prospective study material was composed of cDNA or gDNA derived from T cells, B-cell-depleted T cells, or PBMCs. The repertoires were made available in a free public database intended to serve as a resource for research on the immune response to SARS-CoV-2. Where HLA class I and class II types were available, the types were taken from metadata supplied by the sample provider, not from assay-based typing. General findings and caveats noted by the study authors: The amount of clinical and demographic metadata varied by source and participant and was provided uncurated.

Collaborating institutions collected whole blood in K2EDTA tubes following their own protocols. For TCRbeta analysis, collaborators shipped samples as frozen whole blood, isolated PBMCs, or DNA extracted from either of those sample types. The CDR3 starts with the cysteine, ends with the phenylalanine, and has 16 residues. Kept here is only the CDR3 DNA, which spans 48 bases and is read in frame from base 1. Sequences WSHSY (CDR1) and SAAADI (CDR2) are obtained from the germline V gene. Comments on this clone: Its antigen is unknown. An end of the junction does not agree with germline; a read error may underlie this.

TCRbeta CDR3 regions were amplified from genomic DNA using the immunoSEQ Assay, a bias-controlled multiplex PCR. The original pipeline was this. The number of nucleated cells in each sample was estimated by amplification of reference gene primers within the assay. To quantify the absolute abundance of each unique TCRbeta CDR3 rearrangement, sequence reads were collapsed and filtered. For each sample, productive Simpson clonality was calculated as the square root of Simpson's diversity index across productive rearrangements. TCRdb took over this immuneACCESS table, retaining in-frame rearrangements with V and J assigned. Such tables are incomplete; in checked studies, under half of the missing clones stem from an unresolved V gene, and the remainder is unexplained. Clone size and the V and J calls come from that table; the DNA yielded D and trimming. In this sample the table shows approximately 200,000 clones, roughly nine tenths of which occur a single time. 1.9% of the sample rests with the top ten.

Recombination connected TRBV10-2 to TRBJ2-1, with TRBD2 matching 8 junction bases. Sequences were obtained from peripheral blood. This TCR was sampled from a man between 35 and 55 years old with active or convalescent COVID-19. CDR3 region: CARSAGQRELGNEQFF. Here is the DNA: TGCGCCAGAAGTGCAGGCCAGCGGGAGCTGGGTAATGAGCAGTTCTTC.